This T cell receptor beta chain was recovered during a study of T cells in Graves' hyperthyroidism and ophthalmopathy (dated by TCRdb to the late 2010s). As for the study more broadly: Peripheral blood samples were taken at initial diagnosis, before any treatment was given. The 90 to 100 discovery patients were randomly divided into training and test sets at a 7:3 ratio. The paper reports TCR Vbeta CDR3 sequencing of 135 peripheral blood samples: under 45 ophthalmopathy, under 80 hyperthyroidism and approximately 17 progressor patients. After sampling, hyperthyroidism patients received methimazole starting at 30 mg daily, and ophthalmopathy patients received high-dose intravenous methylprednisolone. Whether ophthalmopathy could be predicted prospectively was tested in an independent validation cohort made up of roughly 19 hyperthyroidism patients plus 17 patients who later progressed to ophthalmopathy. In roughly six Graves' hyperthyroidism patients, the study also compared T-cell repertoires from thyroid tissue with T-cell repertoires from blood. A discovery cohort of roughly 100 patients, 43 with Graves' ophthalmopathy and under 60 with stable Graves' hyperthyroidism, was used to find distinguishing TCR V-J signatures.

The CDR3 covers 14 residues, taking in both the cysteine and the phenylalanine. Solely the CDR3 DNA is kept, with 42 bases framed from the first base. V ends up 7 bases short and J 4 bases short, with an unmatched junction base count of 8. The paper as a whole reports these results and caveats: No statistical method was used to fix the sample size in advance, and group allocation was not hidden from the investigators. A 13 V-J signature model separated ophthalmopathy from stable hyperthyroidism, with roughly 88% sensitivity and roughly 81% specificity in cross-validation and 80%/75% in testing. Most expanded thyroid clonotypes (frequency above 0.001) were also detected in blood, suggesting blood repertoires may reflect thyroid immune responses. In validation, the model predicted progression to ophthalmopathy with approximately 70% sensitivity and about 72% specificity, a median of about six months before onset.

TCR beta CDR3 regions were amplified from RNA transcripts. A first-round RT-PCR of the TCR CDR3 used the HTBI primer set with the Qiagen OneStep RT-PCR kit. Libraries were constructed in a second round of multiplex PCR, after which size selection and purification were carried out. The libraries were sequenced on an Illumina HiSeq2000 using paired-end 100 bp reads. Per the authors' processing: SOAPnuke was used to process the raw data, removing reads that contained adapters or uncalled bases, had a mean Phred below 15, or lacked an exact match to the constant primer or identifier. COPE v1.2.5 was used to merge high-quality paired reads, and clonotypes were defined as unique nucleotide sequences. MiTCR v1.1 was used to align clonotypes to the IMGT TRBV, TRBD and TRBJ reference segments. Only V-J combinations with frequency above 0.0001, covering approximately 99% of repertoires, were analysed. The TCS score was defined as F50 (clonal expansion) divided by E x V (chaos), with BLOSUM62-based TCRdist calculated between CDR3 peptides within each V-J. Welch's t-statistics and random forest reduced fewer than 600 V-J features to around 14, which were used in a naive Bayes classifier (R e1071). The Morisita-Horn index was used to measure how similar the thyroid and blood repertoires were. Starting from the raw public reads, TCRdb applied fastp trimming at Q25, assembled clones with MiXCR and retained in-frame beta chains. Each CDR3 protein appears once, grouped with its most common genes and DNA. The V and J calls reflect TCRdb's pipeline rather than the authors' work. Present in this sample are more than 50,000 distinct CDR3 sequences, about 50% of which were seen just once. Around 11% of the sample is in the top ten clones.

Concerning this clonotype itself: No antigen is known for it. Qualities for individual bases were not recorded, and no much larger clone is one base off.

Moderately to severely active disease, a Clinical Activity Score of at least 3, a NOSPECS grade of at least 4, and a duration under 3 months were present in ophthalmopathy patients. Any patient with an uncontrolled infection, another autoimmune disease, pregnancy or lactation was excluded. Diagnoses were established on the basis of clinical symptoms, serum thyroxine and TRAb, thyroid ultrasound, and orbital computed tomography. Ficoll-Paque density gradient centrifugation was used to isolate PBMCs from under 11 ml of fresh peripheral blood. Trizol reagent was used to extract total RNA, and RNA quality was then checked on an Agilent 2100 Bioanalyzer.

Sample: blood. The origin of this receptor is a woman aged 30 to 39 with Graves' ophthalmopathy. The chain joins TRBV12-3 or TRBV12-4 to TRBJ2-5; the central 8 bases match TRBD1. CDR3 loop: CASKPDREVETQYF. Here is the DNA: TGTGCCAGCAAACCGGACAGGGAGGTAGAGACCCAGTACTTC.